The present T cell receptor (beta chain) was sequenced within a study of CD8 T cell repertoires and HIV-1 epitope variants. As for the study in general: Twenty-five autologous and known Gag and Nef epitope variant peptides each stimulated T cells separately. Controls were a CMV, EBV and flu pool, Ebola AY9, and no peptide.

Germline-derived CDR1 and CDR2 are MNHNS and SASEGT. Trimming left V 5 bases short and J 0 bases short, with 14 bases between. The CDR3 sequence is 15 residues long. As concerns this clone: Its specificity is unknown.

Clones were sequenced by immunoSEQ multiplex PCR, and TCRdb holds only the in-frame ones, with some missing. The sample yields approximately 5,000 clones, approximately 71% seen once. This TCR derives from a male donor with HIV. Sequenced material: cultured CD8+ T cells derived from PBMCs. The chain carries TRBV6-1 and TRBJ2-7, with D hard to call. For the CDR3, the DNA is TGTGCCAGCAGTCCCCCCGAGAAGGCCTCCTACGAGCAGTACTTC. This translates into CASSPPEKASYEQYF.